This T cell receptor (beta chain) was found in a study of beta chain features in type 1 diabetes. Looking at the study overall: Patient and healthy donor groups were alike in age, gender and cell yields. In all, about 110 million sorted cells from all samples were analyzed.

Germline CDR1 and CDR2: SNHLY and FYNNEI. The length of the CDR3 is 14 residues. In total, each donor contributed a single heparinised blood draw that averaged around 100 mL. The study reverse transcribed the entire isolated RNA, so it sequenced expressed TCRB transcripts. The study sequenced naive, central memory and regulatory T cell samples to an average of approximately 4 million reads. The repertoire was sequenced with immunoSEQ multiplex PCR; TCRdb's copy has only in-frame clones and lacks some. The repertoire has approximately 250,000 clones, roughly 14% of them found once; the top ten carry roughly 0.024%.

The sequence was collected from a woman aged 40 to 55 in good health. The chain joins TRBV2 to TRBJ1-1; perhaps TRBD1 as D (6 bases). Material for sequencing was naive CD4+ T cells from blood. For the CDR3, the DNA is TGTACCATGGCGGGCAGGGGCTTGCACACTGAAGCTTTCTTT. Residues: CTMAGRGLHTEAFF. The whole variable domain, filled in from reference TRBV2 and TRBJ1-1, reads EPEVTQTPSHQVTQMGQEVILRCVPISNHLYFYWYRQILGQKVEFLVSFYNNEISEKSEIFDDQFSVERPDGSNFTLKIRSTKLEDSAMYFCTMAGRGLHTEAFFGQGTRLTVV.